The 8 T cell receptor beta chains below all came from one sample that was sequenced in a study of CD8 T cells in Susac syndrome (dated by TCRdb to the late 2010s). The receptor library was made with the immunoSEQ multiplex PCR assay. RNA was extracted using the RNeasy kit, and about 0.5 to 1 ug of the RNA was reverse transcribed with random hexamers. TCRdb itself trimmed the public reads at Q25 with fastp, ran MiXCR and retained productive beta chains. A single entry per CDR3 protein holds the most common genes and DNA from its merged rows. Present in this sample are about 300,000 distinct CDR3 sequences, roughly 84% of which were seen just once. Approximately 0.12% of the sample goes to the ten largest clones. Sequencing used CD8+ T cells from PBMCs. The source of these receptors is a human donor with multiple sclerosis.

Only a few counts were recorded for this clonotype. This chain connects TRBV7-8 to TRBJ2-7; no firm D call. Between the trimmed V and J ends, which lost 7 bases and 7 bases, there was a span of 26 bases. The CDR3 totals 16 residues. From germline, CDR1 is SGHVS and CDR2 FQNEAQ. CDR3 nucleotide sequence: TGTGCCAGCACCCCCAACGAGGCGCCCCGAGTGGGGGAGCAGTACTTC. This sequence encodes CASTPNEAPRVGEQYF.

The rearrangement joins TRBV7-9 to TRBJ1-2, with D possibly TRBD1 on 5 matching bases. Trimming shortened V by 1 base and J by 9 bases, and 18 bases separated the two germline ends. Per the germline V gene, CDR1 is SEHNR and CDR2 is FQNEAQ (reference sequence). This CDR3 has 15 residues. Here the CDR3 DNA reads TGTGCCAGCAGCTTAGTAGGGGATCTGAACCCCCGCTACACCTTC. Protein product: CASSLVGDLNPRYTF.

The chain employs TRBV12-3 or TRBV12-4 and TRBJ1-1, with D tentatively TRBD1 (6 bases). Trimming removed 6 bases at V and 13 bases at J, with 18 bases between. This CDR3 is built from 12 residues. The CDR3, as DNA: TGTGCCAGCAGACCAGCCGGGAAGGGGGTTTTCTTT. Protein sequence: CASRPAGKGVFF.

The rearrangement uses TRBV27 and TRBJ2-5; unclear D gene. Germline CDR1 MNHEY, CDR2 SMNVEV (reference sequence). V was clipped by 5 bases and J by 5 bases, with 12 bases between them. The CDR3 is 13 residues long. This CDR3 is CASSPNWVETQYF. CDR3 sequence (DNA): TGTGCCAGCAGTCCTAATTGGGTCGAGACCCAGTACTTC.

V and J are TRBV11-2 and TRBJ2-5; tentatively, D is TRBD1 or TRBD2 (5 bases each). Germline assignment: CDR1 SGHAT and CDR2 FQNNGV. The CDR3 runs to 15 residues. The V end was cut by 2 bases, the J end by 1 base, with 11 bases between. CDR3 protein: CASSLPRGSQETQYF. DNA for the CDR3: TGTGCCAGCAGCTTACCCCGGGGCTCCCAAGAGACCCAGTACTTC.

This rearrangement joins TRBV9 to TRBJ2-1; tentative D call: TRBD2 (6 bases). The CDR3 is made up of 15 amino acids. V was trimmed by 3 bases and J by 6 bases, leaving 16 bases between them. Germline V gene sequence: CDR1 SGDLS, CDR2 YYNGEE. The DNA of the CDR3 is TGTGCCAGCAGCGCCGAGGGGACTTCAGTCAATGAGCAGTTCTTC. Its protein is CASSAEGTSVNEQFF.

This chain joins TRBV10-3 and TRBJ2-1, with 11 positions matching TRBD2. CDR1 and CDR2 from the germline V gene are ENHRY and SYGVKD. The CDR3 length is 16 residues. The junction had 7 bases not matched to a gene; V was cut back by 4 bases and J by 5 bases. CDR3 region: CAISGRLAGGDNEQFF. The CDR3 DNA reads TGTGCCATCAGTGGTCGCTTAGCGGGAGGGGACAATGAGCAGTTCTTC.

The rearrangement links TRBV7-8 to TRBJ2-3; 10 bases line up with TRBD2. Germline V gives CDR1 SGHVS, CDR2 FQNEAQ. With V trimmed by 4 bases and J by 0 bases, 10 bases remained unmatched. The CDR3 has 18 amino acids. The CDR3 reads CASSSLAGARASTDTQYF. The CDR3 DNA reads TGTGCCAGCAGCTCTCTAGCGGGAGCGAGGGCTAGCACAGATACGCAGTATTTT.